This T cell receptor (beta chain) was sequenced during a study of T cell responses to AZD1222 COVID-19 vaccine. The CDR3 consists of 15 residues. The V segment lost 6 bases and the J segment 5 bases; nucleotides outside the gene matches: 7. Germline values: CDR1 MRHNA, CDR2 SNTAGT. Study-level points and caveats: As reported, nearly half of all spike-specific TCRs target variant regions that are unmutated.

As regards this clone: Its cognate antigen is unknown.

Clones were sequenced by immunoSEQ multiplex PCR, and TCRdb holds only the in-frame ones, with some missing. In the table there are 140,000 or so clones, 88% of which are singletons. The sequence was obtained from an adult in good health. V is TRBV6-4 and J is TRBJ1-6, with 7 bases that match TRBD1. Sample: peripheral blood, taken on day 0 of AZD1222 vaccination. CDR3 in amino acids: CASRPGTGDNSPLHF. The DNA of the CDR3 is TGTGCCAGCAGGCCCGGAACAGGGGATAATTCACCCCTCCACTTT.